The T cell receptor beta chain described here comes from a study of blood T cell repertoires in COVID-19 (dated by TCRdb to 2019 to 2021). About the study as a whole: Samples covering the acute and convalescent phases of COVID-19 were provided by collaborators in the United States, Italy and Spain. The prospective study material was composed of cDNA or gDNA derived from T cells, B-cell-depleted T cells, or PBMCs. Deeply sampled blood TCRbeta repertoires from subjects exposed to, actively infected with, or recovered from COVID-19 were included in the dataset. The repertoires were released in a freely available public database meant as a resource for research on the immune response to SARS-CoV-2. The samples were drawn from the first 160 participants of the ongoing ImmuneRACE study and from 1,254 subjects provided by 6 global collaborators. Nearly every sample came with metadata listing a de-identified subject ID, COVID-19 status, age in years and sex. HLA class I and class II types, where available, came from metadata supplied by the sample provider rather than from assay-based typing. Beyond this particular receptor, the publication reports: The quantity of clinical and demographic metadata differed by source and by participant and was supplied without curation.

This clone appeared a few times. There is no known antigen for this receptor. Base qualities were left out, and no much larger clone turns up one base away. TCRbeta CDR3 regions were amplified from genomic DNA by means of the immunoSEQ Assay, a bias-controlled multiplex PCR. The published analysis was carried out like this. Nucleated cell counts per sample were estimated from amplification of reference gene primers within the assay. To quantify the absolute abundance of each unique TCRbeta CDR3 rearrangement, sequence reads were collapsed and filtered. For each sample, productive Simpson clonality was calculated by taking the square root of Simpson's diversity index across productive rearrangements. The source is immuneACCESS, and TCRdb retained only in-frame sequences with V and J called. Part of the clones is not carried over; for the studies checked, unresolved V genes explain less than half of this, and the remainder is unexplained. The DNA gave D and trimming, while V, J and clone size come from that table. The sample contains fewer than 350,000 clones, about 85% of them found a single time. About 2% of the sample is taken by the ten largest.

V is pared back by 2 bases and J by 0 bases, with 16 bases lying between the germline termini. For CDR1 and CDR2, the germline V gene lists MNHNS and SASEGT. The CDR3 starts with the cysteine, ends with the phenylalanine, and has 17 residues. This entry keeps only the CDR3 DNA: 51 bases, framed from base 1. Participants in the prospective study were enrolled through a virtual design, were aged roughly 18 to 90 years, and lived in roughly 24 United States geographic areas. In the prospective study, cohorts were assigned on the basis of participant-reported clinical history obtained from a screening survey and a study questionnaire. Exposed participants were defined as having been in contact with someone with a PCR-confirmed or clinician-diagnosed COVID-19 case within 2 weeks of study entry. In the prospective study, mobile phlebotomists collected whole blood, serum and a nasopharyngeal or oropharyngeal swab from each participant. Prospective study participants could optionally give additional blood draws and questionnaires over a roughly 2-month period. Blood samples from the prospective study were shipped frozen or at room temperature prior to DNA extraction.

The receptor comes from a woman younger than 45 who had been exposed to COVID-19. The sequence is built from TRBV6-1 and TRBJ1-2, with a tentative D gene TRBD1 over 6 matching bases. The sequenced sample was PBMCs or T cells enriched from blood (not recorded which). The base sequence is TGTGCCAGCAGTGAAACGATTGGCGGACAGTCTAACTATGGCTACACCTTC. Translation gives CASSETIGGQSNYGYTF.